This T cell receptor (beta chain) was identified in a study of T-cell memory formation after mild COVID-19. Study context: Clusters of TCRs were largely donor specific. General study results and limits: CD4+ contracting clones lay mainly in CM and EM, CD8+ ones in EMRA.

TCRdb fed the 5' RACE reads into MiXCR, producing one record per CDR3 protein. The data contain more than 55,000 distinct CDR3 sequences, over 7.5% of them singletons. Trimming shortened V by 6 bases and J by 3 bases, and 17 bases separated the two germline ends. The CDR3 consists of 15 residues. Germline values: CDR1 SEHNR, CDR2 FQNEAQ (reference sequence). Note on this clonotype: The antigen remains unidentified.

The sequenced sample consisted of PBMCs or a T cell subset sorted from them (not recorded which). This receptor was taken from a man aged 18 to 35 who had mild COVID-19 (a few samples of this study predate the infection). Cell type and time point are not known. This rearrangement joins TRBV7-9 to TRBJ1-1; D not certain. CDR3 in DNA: TGTGCCAGCAGACGAACCAACGGGCCCGACACTGAAGCTTTCTTT. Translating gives CASRRTNGPDTEAFF.